Below are 21 T cell receptor beta chains sequenced from a single sample in a study of T cells in women clearing cervical HPV infection. Generated by immunoSEQ multiplex PCR, the TCRdb table keeps only in-frame clones and is missing some. The specimen's table records more than 20,000 clones. The sample comprised blood buffy coat. Receptors originate from a woman between 18 and 70 years old with a cervical HPV16 infection that either progressed to CIN3+ or cleared (not recorded which).

Worth noting for this clone: The read gets to within 3 residues of the CDR3 end, and the germline J gene fills in the rest. The chain employs TRBV20-1 and TRBJ2-1; 11 bases fit TRBD1. Looked up from germline, CDR1 is DFQATT and CDR2 is SNEGSKA (reference sequence). CDR3 length: 15 amino acids. The V and J ends lost 3 bases and 5 bases, in that order; junction bases with no gene match: 6. CDR3 bases read: TGCAGTGCTAGTCCCGGACAGGGGGCGGACAATGAG. It yields the protein CSASPGQGADNE. The whole CDR3 region reads CSASPGQGADNEQFF.

Remarks on this clone: The read terminates 3 residues ahead of where the CDR3 ends, so the germline J gene completes it. The chain recombines TRBV7-6 with TRBJ2-2, with a possible D match to TRBD2 (5 bases). Germline V CDR1 and CDR2: SGHVS, FNYEAQ. The CDR3 runs 18 residues. V was clipped by 1 base and J by 5 bases, with 20 bases between them. CDR3 DNA, as far as it was read: TGTGCCAGCAGCTTAGTAGGCCCATTCGGACTTGGGACCGGGGAG. Its translation is CASSLVGPFGLGTGE. The complete CDR3 protein is CASSLVGPFGLGTGELFF.

Worth noting for this clone: Read sequence stops 3 residues before the CDR3 end, and the germline J gene provides the missing end. The chain uses TRBV28 and TRBJ2-5, with D possibly matching TRBD1 (5 bases). The V end lost 1 base, the J end lost 5 bases, and 11 bases lay between the germline ends. CDR1 MDHEN and CDR2 SYDVKM come from the germline V gene. The CDR3 consists of 14 residues. The sequenced part of the CDR3 DNA is TGTGCCAGCAGTTTATTTCAGGGATTGGAGACC. Its protein product is CASSLFQGLET. The full-length CDR3 reads as CASSLFQGLETQYF.

With respect to this clone: The read terminates 3 residues ahead of where the CDR3 ends, so the germline J gene completes it. J is TRBJ2-7 and V is TRBV5-1; D not resolved. Germline V gives CDR1 SGHRS, CDR2 YFSETQ. Trimming took 0 bases from V and 2 from J, leaving 9 bases between them. The CDR3 covers 14 residues. Incomplete CDR3 DNA: TGCGCCAGCAGCTTGGATGGTCAGGCCTACGAG. It translates to CASSLDGQAYE. The CDR3, in full, reads CASSLDGQAYEQYF.

On this clone itself: The CDR3 extends 3 residues past the end of the read, so its final part is completed from the germline J gene. The chain uses TRBV7-2 and TRBJ2-7; D is ambiguous. Trimming took 3 bases from V and 0 from J, leaving 9 bases between them. The germline gives CDR1 SGHTA, CDR2 FQGNSA. The CDR3 covers 14 residues. The sequenced part of the CDR3 DNA is TGTGCCAGCAGCTTGGCAACAAACTCCTACGAG. Translation: CASSLATNSYE. The full CDR3 sequence reads CASSLATNSYEQYF.

As regards this clone: The sequence runs out 3 residues before the end of the CDR3; the remainder is reconstructed from the germline J gene. This rearrangement joins TRBV14 to TRBJ2-3; 7 bases align to TRBD1. CDR1 is SGHDN, CDR2 FVKESK, per germline. CDR3 length: 15 residues. Here the CDR3 reads CASSRIRGREETQYF. The covered CDR3 bases are TGTGCCAGCAGCCGCATAAGGGGGCGCGAGGAGACG.

Turning to this clone: The read stops 3 residues short of the end of the CDR3; the missing end is completed from the germline J gene. This chain links TRBV6-1 with TRBJ1-5, with D perhaps matching TRBD1 (5 bases). Germline loops: CDR1 MNHNS, CDR2 SASEGT. The CDR3 has 16 amino acids. V was shortened by 4 bases and J by 3 bases, with 16 bases between the two germline ends. The part of the CDR3 DNA that was read is TGTGCCAGCAGTGCACGGTTGGGGGGGACCAATCAGCCC. Translating gives CASSARLGGTNQP. The CDR3 in its entirety is CASSARLGGTNQPQHF.

About this clone: The CDR3 extends 3 residues past the end of the read, so its final part is completed from the germline J gene. This chain joins TRBV10-3 and TRBJ2-7, with TRBD1 matching 9 bases. This CDR3 has 14 amino acids. Unmatched junction bases numbered 3, after V lost 2 bases and J lost 4 bases. CDR1 ENHRY and CDR2 SYGVKD come from the germline V gene. CDR3 sequence: CAISEGQGRYEQYF. The DNA read from the CDR3 is TGTGCCATCAGTGAGGGACAGGGGAGGTACGAG.

A word on this clone: The sequence runs out 3 residues before the end of the CDR3; the remainder is reconstructed from the germline J gene. The rearrangement uses TRBV30 and TRBJ2-5; D gene unclear. The germline gives CDR1 GTSNPN, CDR2 SVGIG (reference sequence). Between the trimmed V and J ends, which lost 3 bases and 2 bases, there was a span of 10 bases. This CDR3 is 13 amino acids long. The CDR3 bases that were read are TGTGCCTGGAGGTACAGCCTTCAAGAGACC. Translating it yields CAWRYSLQET. The CDR3, in full, reads CAWRYSLQETQYF.

For this clone: The read terminates 3 residues before the CDR3 end, so the remaining end is supplied by the germline J gene. The chain combines TRBV5-1 with TRBJ2-6; D call uncertain. Germline CDR1 reads SGHRS; CDR2 reads YFSETQ. Trimming removed 1 base from V and 0 bases from J, with 5 bases in between. This CDR3 has 15 residues. CDR3 in amino acids: CASSLLYSGANVLTF. The covered CDR3 bases are TGCGCCAGCAGCTTGTTATACTCTGGGGCCAACGTC. The complete variable domain, with remaining parts taken from reference TRBV5-1 and TRBJ2-6, reads KAGVTQTPRYLIKTRGQQVTLSCSPISGHRSVSWYQQTPGQGLQFLFEYFSETQRNKGNFPGRFSGRQFSNSRSEMNVSTLELGDSALYLCASSLLYSGANVLTFGAGSRLTVL.

The CDR3 reads CASSLPSPAGGMETQYF. CDR3 DNA (partial): TGTGCCAGCAGCCTGCCCTCCCCCGCGGGGGGTATGGAGACG. The V call is TRBV2, the J call TRBJ2-3; TRBD2 matches at 8 bases. The CDR3 end is not reached by the read, which stops 3 residues before it; the germline J gene fills it in. The CDR3 consists of 17 residues. The germline CDR1 and CDR2 sequences are SNHLY and FYNNEI.

A remark on this clone: The read stops 3 residues short of the end of the CDR3; the missing end is completed from the germline J gene. The rearrangement joins TRBV30 to TRBJ2-1, with 7 bases fitting TRBD1. V was pared by 3 bases and J by 0 bases, with 5 bases of the junction left unmatched. The CDR3 is made up of 15 amino acids. Germline V lookup: CDR1 GTSNPN, CDR2 SVGIG (reference sequence). CDR3 bases read: TGTGCCTGGAGACAGGGGATGAGCTCCTACAATGAG. It encodes CAWRQGMSSYNE. The CDR3 in its entirety is CAWRQGMSSYNEQFF.

Points on this clone: The CDR3 end is not reached by the read, which stops 3 residues before it; the germline J gene fills it in. J is TRBJ1-5 and V is TRBV20-1, with TRBD1 matching over 7 bases. Germline CDR1 and CDR2: DFQATT and SNEGSKA (reference sequence). V lost 1 base, J lost 3 bases, and 6 bases stayed unmatched. The CDR3 consists of 15 residues. The part of the CDR3 DNA that was read is TGCAGTGCTAGAGGGACCGGGACAGTCAATCAGCCC. Its protein product is CSARGTGTVNQP. The CDR3 in its entirety is CSARGTGTVNQPQHF.

Details on this clone: The read gets to within 3 residues of the CDR3 end, and the germline J gene fills in the rest. The chain employs TRBV19 and TRBJ2-4; a weak D match, TRBD1 (6 bases). The CDR3 is 14 residues long. Germline-derived CDR1 and CDR2 are LNHDA and SQIVND (reference sequence). This chain's CDR3 is CASSGTTGDYGQYF. The CDR3 bases that were read are TGTGCCAGTAGTGGAACGACAGGAGACTATGGT.

Concerning this clone itself: Coverage ceases 3 residues before the CDR3 finishes, and the germline J gene fills in the end. The genes are TRBV20-1 and TRBJ2-1; TRBD2 aligns across 14 bases. CDR1 DFQATT and CDR2 SNEGSKA come from the germline V gene (reference sequence). The CDR3 length is 14 residues. The junction had 3 bases not matched to a gene; V was cut back by 6 bases and J by 5 bases. Partial CDR3 DNA: TGCAGTGCCCTGACTAGCGGGGGGGACAATGAG. Protein: CSALTSGGDNE. The complete CDR3 protein is CSALTSGGDNEQFF.

About this clone: The CDR3 extends 3 residues past the end of the read, so its final part is completed from the germline J gene. This chain joins TRBV6-2 or TRBV6-3 and TRBJ1-2; D gene uncertain. Germline V gives CDR1 MNHEY, CDR2 SVGEGT. Trimming left V 4 bases short and J 3 bases short, with 6 bases between. This CDR3 comprises 12 residues. Incomplete CDR3 DNA: TGTGCCAGCAGTTGGGCCGACTATGGC. Amino acid sequence: CASSWADYG. The CDR3 in full is CASSWADYGYTF.

With regard to this clone: The CDR3 end is not reached by the read, which stops 3 residues before it; the germline J gene fills it in. The chain combines TRBV4-2 with TRBJ2-2; tentative D call: TRBD2 (6 bases). The CDR3 spans 13 residues. Germline assignment: CDR1 LGHNA and CDR2 YNFKEQ. V lost 7 bases to trimming and J lost 7 bases, with 13 bases between them. Partial CDR3 DNA: TGTGCCAGCACCCCCCGGGGAGGCGGGGAG. It is translated as CASTPRGGGE. The full CDR3 sequence reads CASTPRGGGELFF.

With regard to this clone: The read terminates 3 residues ahead of where the CDR3 ends, so the germline J gene completes it. This sequence joins TRBV20-1 and TRBJ2-7, with D maybe TRBD2 (5 bases). V was pared by 6 bases and J by 4 bases, with 16 bases between. The length of the CDR3 is 13 residues. The germline gives CDR1 DFQATT, CDR2 SNEGSKA (reference sequence). The CDR3: CSAPPGSGYEQYF. CDR3 DNA, as far as it was read: TGCAGTGCCCCCCCGGGGTCAGGATACGAG.

On this clone itself: The read ends 3 residues early relative to the CDR3; the germline J gene fills the gap. The J gene is TRBJ1-1, the V gene TRBV6-2 or TRBV6-3, with 7 bases matching TRBD1. Losses at the gene ends were 2 bases for V and 6 bases for J; bases not matched to a gene: 9. Germline CDR1 and CDR2: MNHEY and SVGEGT. There are 15 residues in the CDR3. Partial CDR3 DNA: TGTGCCAGCAGTTACCCCCGACAGGGCTTGGCTGAA. Translated, it gives CASSYPRQGLAE. In full, the CDR3 reads CASSYPRQGLAEAFF.

A note on this clone: The CDR3 extends 3 residues past the end of the read, so its final part is completed from the germline J gene. The rearrangement joins TRBV5-1 to TRBJ2-1, with a weak D call TRBD1 (7 bases). Germline CDR1 reads SGHRS; CDR2 reads YFSETQ. The length of the CDR3 is 11 residues. The V end was cut by 7 bases, the J end by 9 bases, with 11 bases between. The CDR3 loop is CASQGGSEQFF. The sequenced CDR3 bases are TGCGCCAGCCAGGGGGGCAGTGAG.

About this clone itself: The read comes to an end 3 residues before the CDR3 does, leaving the germline J gene to fill in the end. V and J are TRBV20-1 and TRBJ2-1, with TRBD2 matching 14 bases. J was trimmed by 6 bases and V by 5 bases; bases with no gene match: 12. In germline, CDR1 is DFQATT, CDR2 SNEGSKA (reference sequence). CDR3 size: 17 residues. The CDR3 DNA, read in part, is TGCAGTGCTCCCCGGGCGGGACTAGCGGGAGAGGGCAATGAG. It yields the protein CSAPRAGLAGEGNE. The whole CDR3 sequence is CSAPRAGLAGEGNEQFF.